One and the same sample provided the 2 T cell receptor beta chains below, sequenced in a study of metastatic and nonmetastatic thyroid tumors. Nobody among the patients had been given any treatment before thyroid surgery. TCRdb re-analyzed the PCR reads using MiXCR. The sample lists roughly 34,000 clones, 20% to 25% seen once, with 3% to 3.5% in the top ten. Material: tumor tissue. The receptor set was obtained from a male donor with papillary thyroid cancer or a benign thyroid nodule (not recorded which). Some clones in this sample may be carry-over from other donors' samples.

This clone came up a few times. Compared with germline, one end of the junction differs, possibly owing to a read error. At the DNA level, this CDR3 is encoded by other sequences in the same sample as well. The gene calls are TRBV6-1 and TRBJ1-1; 7 positions agree with TRBD1. The CDR3 is 12 amino acids. Germline V lookup: CDR1 MNHNS, CDR2 SASEGT. CDR3 DNA: TGTGCTAGCAGTGTAAAAGACAGGGTAGCTTTCTTT. Encoded protein: CASSVKDRVAFF.

The chain carries TRBV19 and TRBJ1-6; D call uncertain. This CDR3 comprises 13 residues. Germline V gene lookup returns CDR1 LNHDA and CDR2 SQIVND (reference sequence). Trimming pared 8 bases from V and 4 bases from J, leaving 9 bases between. CDR3 nucleotides: TGTGCCAGTTCCTACGGGTATAATTCACCCCTCCACTTT. This gives the protein CASSYGYNSPLHF.